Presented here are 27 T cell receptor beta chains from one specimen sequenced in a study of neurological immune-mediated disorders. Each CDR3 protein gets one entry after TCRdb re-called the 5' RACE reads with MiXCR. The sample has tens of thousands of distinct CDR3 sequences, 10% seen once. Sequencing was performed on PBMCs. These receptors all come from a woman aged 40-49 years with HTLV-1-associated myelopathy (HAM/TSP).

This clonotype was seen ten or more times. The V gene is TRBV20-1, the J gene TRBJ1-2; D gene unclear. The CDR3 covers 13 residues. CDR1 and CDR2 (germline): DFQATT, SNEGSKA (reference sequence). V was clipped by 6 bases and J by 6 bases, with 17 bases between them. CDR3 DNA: TGCAGTGCCCCAGCCCCAACAGCTGATGGCTACACCTTC. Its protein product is CSAPAPTADGYTF.

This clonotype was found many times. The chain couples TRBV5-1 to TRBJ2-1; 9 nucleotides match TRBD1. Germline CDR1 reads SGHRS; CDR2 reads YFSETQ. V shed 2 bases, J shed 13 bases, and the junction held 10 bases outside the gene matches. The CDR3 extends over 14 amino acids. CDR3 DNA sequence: TGCGCCAGCAGCTTTGCTCGGCCGGGACAGGGACAGTTCTTC. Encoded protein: CASSFARPGQGQFF.

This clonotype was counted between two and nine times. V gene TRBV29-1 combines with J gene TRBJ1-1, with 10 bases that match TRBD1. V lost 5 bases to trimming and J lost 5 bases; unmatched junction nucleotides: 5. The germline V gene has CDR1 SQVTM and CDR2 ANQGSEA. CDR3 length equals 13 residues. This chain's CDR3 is CSVKTGGLTEAFF. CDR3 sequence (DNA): TGCAGCGTTAAGACAGGGGGCTTGACTGAAGCTTTCTTT.

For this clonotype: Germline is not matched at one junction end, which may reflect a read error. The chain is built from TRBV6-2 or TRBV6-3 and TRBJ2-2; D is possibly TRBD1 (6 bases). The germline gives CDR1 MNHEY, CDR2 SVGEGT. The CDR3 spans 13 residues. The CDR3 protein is CASSQGRTGALFF. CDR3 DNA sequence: TGTGCCAGCAGCCAGGGGCGTACCGGGGCGCTGTTTTTT.

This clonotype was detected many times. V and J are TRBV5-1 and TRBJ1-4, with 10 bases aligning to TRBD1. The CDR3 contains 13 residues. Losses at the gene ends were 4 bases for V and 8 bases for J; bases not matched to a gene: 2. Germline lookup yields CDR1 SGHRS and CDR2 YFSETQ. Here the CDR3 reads CASSGGQGEKLFF. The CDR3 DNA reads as TGCGCCAGCAGCGGGGGACAGGGGGAAAAACTGTTTTTT.

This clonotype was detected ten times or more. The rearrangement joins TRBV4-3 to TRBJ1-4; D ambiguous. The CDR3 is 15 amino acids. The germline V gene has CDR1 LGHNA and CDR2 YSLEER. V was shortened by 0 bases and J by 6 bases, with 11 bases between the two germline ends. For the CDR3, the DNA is TGCGCCAGCAGCCAAGATGAGGGTGGTGATGAAAAACTGTTTTTT. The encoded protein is CASSQDEGGDEKLFF.

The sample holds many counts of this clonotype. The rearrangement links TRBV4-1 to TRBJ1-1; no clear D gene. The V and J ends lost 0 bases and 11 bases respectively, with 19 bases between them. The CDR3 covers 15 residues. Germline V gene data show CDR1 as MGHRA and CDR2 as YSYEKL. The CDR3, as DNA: TGCGCCAGCAGCCAAGATGGGGAGAGCCCTGTTGGGGCTTTCTTT. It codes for CASSQDGESPVGAFF.

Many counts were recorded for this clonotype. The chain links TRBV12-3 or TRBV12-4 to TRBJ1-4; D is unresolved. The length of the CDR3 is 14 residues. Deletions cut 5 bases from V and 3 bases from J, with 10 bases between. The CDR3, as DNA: TGTGCCAGCAGTAAGGACGGCTCTAATGAAAAACTGTTTTTT. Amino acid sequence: CASSKDGSNEKLFF.

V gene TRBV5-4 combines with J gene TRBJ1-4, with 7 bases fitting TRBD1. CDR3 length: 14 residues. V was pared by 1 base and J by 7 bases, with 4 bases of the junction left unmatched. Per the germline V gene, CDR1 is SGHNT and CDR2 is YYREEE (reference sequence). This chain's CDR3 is CASSLKGAGEKLFF. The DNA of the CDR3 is TGTGCCAGCAGCTTGAAGGGGGCGGGTGAAAAACTGTTTTTT.

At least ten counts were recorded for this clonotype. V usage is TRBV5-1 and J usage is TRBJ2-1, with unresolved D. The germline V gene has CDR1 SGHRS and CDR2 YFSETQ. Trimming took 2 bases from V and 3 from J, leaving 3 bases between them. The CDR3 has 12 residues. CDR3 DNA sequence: TGCGCCAGCAGCTTAGACTACAATGAGCAGTTCTTC. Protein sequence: CASSLDYNEQFF.

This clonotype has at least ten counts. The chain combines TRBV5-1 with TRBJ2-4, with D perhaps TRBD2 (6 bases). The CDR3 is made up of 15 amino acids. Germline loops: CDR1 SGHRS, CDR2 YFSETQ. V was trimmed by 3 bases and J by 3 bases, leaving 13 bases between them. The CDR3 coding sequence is TGCGCCAGCAGCTCCTTTGCCGGGGGCAAAAACATTCAGTACTTC. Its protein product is CASSSFAGGKNIQYF. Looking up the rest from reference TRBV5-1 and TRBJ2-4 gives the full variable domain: KAGVTQTPRYLIKTRGQQVTLSCSPISGHRSVSWYQQTPGQGLQFLFEYFSETQRNKGNFPGRFSGRQFSNSRSEMNVSTLELGDSALYLCASSSFAGGKNIQYFGAGTRLSVL.

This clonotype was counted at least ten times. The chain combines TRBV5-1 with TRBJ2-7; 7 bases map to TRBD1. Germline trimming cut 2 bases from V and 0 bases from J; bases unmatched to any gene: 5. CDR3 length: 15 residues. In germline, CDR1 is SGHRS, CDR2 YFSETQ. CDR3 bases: TGCGCCAGCAGCTTTACAGGGGTTAACTCCTACGAGCAGTACTTC. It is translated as CASSFTGVNSYEQYF. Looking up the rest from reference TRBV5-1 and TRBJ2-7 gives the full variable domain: KAGVTQTPRYLIKTRGQQVTLSCSPISGHRSVSWYQQTPGQGLQFLFEYFSETQRNKGNFPGRFSGRQFSNSRSEMNVSTLELGDSALYLCASSFTGVNSYEQYFGPGTRLTVT.

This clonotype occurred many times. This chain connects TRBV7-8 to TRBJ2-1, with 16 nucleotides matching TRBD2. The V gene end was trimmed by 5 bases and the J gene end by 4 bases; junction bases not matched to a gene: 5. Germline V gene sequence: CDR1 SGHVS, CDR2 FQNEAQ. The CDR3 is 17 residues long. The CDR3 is CASSTGLAGGKYNEQFF. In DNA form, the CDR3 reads TGTGCCAGCAGCACGGGACTAGCGGGGGGGAAATACAATGAGCAGTTCTTC. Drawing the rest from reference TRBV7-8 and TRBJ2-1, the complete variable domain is GAGVSQSPRYKVAKRGQDVALRCDPISGHVSLFWYQQALGQGPEFLTYFQNEAQLDKSGLPSDRFFAERPEGSVSTLKIQRTQQEDSAVYLCASSTGLAGGKYNEQFFGPGTRLTVL.

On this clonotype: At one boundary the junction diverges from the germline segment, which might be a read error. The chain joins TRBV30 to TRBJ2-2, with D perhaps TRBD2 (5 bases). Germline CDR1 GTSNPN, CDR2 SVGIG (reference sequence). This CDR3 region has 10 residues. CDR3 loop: CAGSTGKLFF. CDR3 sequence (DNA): TGTGCCGGATCTACCGGGAAGCTGTTTTTT.

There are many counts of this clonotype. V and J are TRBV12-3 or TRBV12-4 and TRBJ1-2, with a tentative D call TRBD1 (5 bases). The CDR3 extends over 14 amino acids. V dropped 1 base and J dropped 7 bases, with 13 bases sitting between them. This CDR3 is CASSLGSGRAGYTF. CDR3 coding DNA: TGTGCCAGCAGTTTAGGGTCGGGCAGGGCTGGCTACACCTTC.

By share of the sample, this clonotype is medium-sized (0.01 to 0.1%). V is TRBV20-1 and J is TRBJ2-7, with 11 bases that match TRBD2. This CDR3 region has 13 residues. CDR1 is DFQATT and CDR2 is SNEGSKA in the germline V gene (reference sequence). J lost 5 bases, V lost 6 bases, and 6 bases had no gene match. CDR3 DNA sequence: TGCAGTGCCCGACTAGCGGGGAAAAACGAGCAGTACTTC. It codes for CSARLAGKNEQYF.

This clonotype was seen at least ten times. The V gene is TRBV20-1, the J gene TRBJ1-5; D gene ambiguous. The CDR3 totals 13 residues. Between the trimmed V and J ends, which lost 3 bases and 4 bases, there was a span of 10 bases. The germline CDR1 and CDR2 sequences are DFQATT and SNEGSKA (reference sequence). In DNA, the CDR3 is TGCAGTGCTAGCGTTCGGGCTAATCAGCCCCAGCATTTT. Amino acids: CSASVRANQPQHF.

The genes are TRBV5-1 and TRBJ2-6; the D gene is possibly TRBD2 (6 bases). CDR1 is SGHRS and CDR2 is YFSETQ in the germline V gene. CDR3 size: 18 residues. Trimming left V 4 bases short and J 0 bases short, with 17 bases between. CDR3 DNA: TGCGCCAGCAGCGTCGGAGGGGCAGGAGTCTCTGGGGCCAACGTCCTGACTTTC. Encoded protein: CASSVGGAGVSGANVLTF.

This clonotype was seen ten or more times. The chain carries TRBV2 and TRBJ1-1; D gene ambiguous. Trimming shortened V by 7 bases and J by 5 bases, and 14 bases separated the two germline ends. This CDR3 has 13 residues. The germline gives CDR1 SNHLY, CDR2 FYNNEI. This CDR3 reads CASTMSVDTEAFF. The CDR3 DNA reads TGTGCCAGCACTATGTCGGTAGATACTGAAGCTTTCTTT. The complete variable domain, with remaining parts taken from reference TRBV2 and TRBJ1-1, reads EPEVTQTPSHQVTQMGQEVILRCVPISNHLYFYWYRQILGQKVEFLVSFYNNEISEKSEIFDDQFSVERPDGSNFTLKIRSTKLEDSAMYFCASTMSVDTEAFFGQGTRLTVV.

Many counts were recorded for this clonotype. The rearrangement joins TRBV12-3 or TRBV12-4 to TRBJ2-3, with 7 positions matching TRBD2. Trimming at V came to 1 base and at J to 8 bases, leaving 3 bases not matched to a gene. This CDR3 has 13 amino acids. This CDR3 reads CASSLVVAGTQYF. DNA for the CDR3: TGTGCCAGCAGTTTAGTGGTAGCGGGTACGCAGTATTTT.

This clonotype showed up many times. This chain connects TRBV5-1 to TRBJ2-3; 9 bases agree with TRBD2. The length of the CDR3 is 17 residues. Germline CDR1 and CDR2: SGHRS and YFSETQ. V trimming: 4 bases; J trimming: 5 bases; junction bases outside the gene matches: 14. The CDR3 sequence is CASSPLEASGVIDTQYF. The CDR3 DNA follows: TGCGCCAGCAGCCCGCTGGAAGCTAGCGGGGTAATAGATACGCAGTATTTT. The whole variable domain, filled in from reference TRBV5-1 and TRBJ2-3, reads KAGVTQTPRYLIKTRGQQVTLSCSPISGHRSVSWYQQTPGQGLQFLFEYFSETQRNKGNFPGRFSGRQFSNSRSEMNVSTLELGDSALYLCASSPLEASGVIDTQYFGPGTRLTVL.

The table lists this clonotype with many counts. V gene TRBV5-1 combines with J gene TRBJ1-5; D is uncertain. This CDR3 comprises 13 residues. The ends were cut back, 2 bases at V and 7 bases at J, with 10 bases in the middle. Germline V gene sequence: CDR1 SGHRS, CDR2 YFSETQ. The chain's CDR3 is CASSFFGEQPQHF. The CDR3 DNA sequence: TGCGCCAGCAGCTTCTTCGGGGAACAGCCCCAGCATTTT. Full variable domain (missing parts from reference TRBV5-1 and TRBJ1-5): KAGVTQTPRYLIKTRGQQVTLSCSPISGHRSVSWYQQTPGQGLQFLFEYFSETQRNKGNFPGRFSGRQFSNSRSEMNVSTLELGDSALYLCASSFFGEQPQHFGDGTRLSIL.

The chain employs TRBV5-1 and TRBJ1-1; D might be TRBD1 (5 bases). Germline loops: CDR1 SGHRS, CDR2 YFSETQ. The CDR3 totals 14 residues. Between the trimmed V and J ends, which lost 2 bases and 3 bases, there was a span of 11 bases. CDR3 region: CASSFARGDTEAFF. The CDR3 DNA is TGCGCCAGCAGCTTCGCTCGAGGGGACACTGAAGCTTTCTTT.

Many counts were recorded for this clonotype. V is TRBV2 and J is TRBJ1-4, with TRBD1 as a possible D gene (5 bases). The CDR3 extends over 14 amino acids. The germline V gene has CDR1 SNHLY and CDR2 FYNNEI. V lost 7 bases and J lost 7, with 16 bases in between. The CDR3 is CASNPGALGEKLFF. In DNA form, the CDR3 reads TGTGCCAGCAATCCTGGGGCTTTGGGTGAAAAACTGTTTTTT. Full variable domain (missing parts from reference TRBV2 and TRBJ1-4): EPEVTQTPSHQVTQMGQEVILRCVPISNHLYFYWYRQILGQKVEFLVSFYNNEISEKSEIFDDQFSVERPDGSNFTLKIRSTKLEDSAMYFCASNPGALGEKLFFGSGTQLSVL.

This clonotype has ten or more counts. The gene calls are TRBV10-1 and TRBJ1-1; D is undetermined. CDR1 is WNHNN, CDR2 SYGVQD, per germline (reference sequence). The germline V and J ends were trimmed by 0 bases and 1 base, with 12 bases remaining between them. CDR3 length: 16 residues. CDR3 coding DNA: TGCGCCAGCAGTGAGTCGATTCCCTCAACGAACACTGAAGCTTTCTTT. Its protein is CASSESIPSTNTEAFF.

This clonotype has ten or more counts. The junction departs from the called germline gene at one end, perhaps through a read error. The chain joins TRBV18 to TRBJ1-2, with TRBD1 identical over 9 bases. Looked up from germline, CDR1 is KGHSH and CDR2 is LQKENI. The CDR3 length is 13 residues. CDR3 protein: CASSLGQGSGYTF. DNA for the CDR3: TGTGCAAGCTCACTGGGACAGGGAAGTGGCTACACCTTC.

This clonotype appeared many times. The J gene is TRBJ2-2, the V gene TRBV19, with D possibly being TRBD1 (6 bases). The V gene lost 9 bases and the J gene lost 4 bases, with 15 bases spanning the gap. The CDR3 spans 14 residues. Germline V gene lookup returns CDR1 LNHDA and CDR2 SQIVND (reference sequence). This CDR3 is CASSFTGTTGELFF. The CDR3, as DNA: TGTGCCAGCAGTTTCACAGGGACCACCGGGGAGCTGTTTTTT.